The present entry profiles one TCR beta chain with its context. The antigen this receptor binds is unknown. Qualities for individual bases were not recorded, and no much larger clone is one base off. All of the isolated RNA was reverse transcribed with the High Capacity cDNA Reverse Transcription Kit, so expressed TCRB transcripts were sequenced. Naive, central memory and regulatory T cell samples underwent deep immunoSEQ sequencing, averaging approximately 3.5 million total reads per sample. After sorted cells were lysed in RLT buffer, RNA was extracted with DNase-treated RNeasy Micro or Mini kits, with the choice depending on cell number. To prevent cross-contamination, each cell subset was processed individually, whereas patient and healthy donor samples were processed jointly. The immunoSEQ multiplex PCR was used to amplify TCRB sequences from cDNA, yielding 87-bp fragments that span the CDR3 region. Sequencing of the amplicons was done on the Illumina HiSeq platform. For the original study's pipeline: PCR bias was corrected computationally using synthetic template baselines, and reads within Hamming distance 2 were collapsed, with unmergeable singletons discarded. Reads were aligned against IMGT so that V, D and J genes, CDR3 length and insertions or deletions at six rearrangement sites could be assigned. Clonotype counts were normalized to sorted cell number within each subset before computing true diversity and Gini coefficients with the tcR R package. The overlap coefficient, calculated on TCRB nucleotide sequences, was used to quantify repertoire sharing. Out-of-frame TCRB sequences from naive cells were analyzed as a proxy for the pre-selection repertoire. Sourced from immuneACCESS, this table was stored by TCRdb with only in-frame sequences that have V and J called. A share of the clones is absent; for the studies checked, an unresolved V gene accounts for under half, and the remainder has no known explanation. D and trimming were read from the DNA, whereas the V and J calls and clone size are those reported in that table. Across this sample there are over 200,000 clones, with roughly a tenth seen only once. The top ten clonotypes cover approximately 0.017% of the sample.

Each donor gave one peripheral blood draw, averaging approximately 110 mL, which was collected into heparinised tubes. A BD FACSAria II was used to sort naive, central memory, regulatory and stem cell-like memory CD4+ T cells with a panel that included CD45RO, CCR7, CD25, CD127, CD95 and CD27. All sorted populations exceeded 98% purity. PBMCs were separated immediately by Lymphoprep density gradient centrifugation and were stained directly, without being cultured. To minimize batch effects, samples were stained and sorted in pairs, one healthy donor with one patient per experiment. This sample was taken from a study of beta chain features in type 1 diabetes listed by TCRdb under 2018. About the investigation overall: Patients and healthy donors did not differ in mean age, gender distribution, total cell number or subset yield. A total of roughly 99,000,000 sorted cells were examined across all samples, and the number of cells per subset was strongly correlated with RNA yield. In the study, recently diagnosed type 1 diabetes patients and matched healthy donors were compared on the TCRB repertoires of their sorted circulating CD4+ T cell subsets. Regulatory and stem cell-like memory subsets were isolated from only 8 patients and roughly eight healthy donors, whereas naive and central memory subsets came from all 28 donors. Results the study describes overall, beyond this receptor: A moderate but significant shortening of TCRB CDR3 length was observed in type 1 diabetes patients in all four CD4+ subsets. Patients with type 1 diabetes made fewer insertions and deleted more nucleotides at VDJ recombination sites, implying thymic rearrangement abnormalities. Because small numbers of individuals were included in the HLA sub-analyses, any influence of HLA type on TCRB rearrangement was left unresolved. Naive, central memory and regulatory TCRB repertoires appeared more similar among patients than among healthy donors. Because cDNA was sequenced instead of genomic DNA, highly expressing activated cells could be over-represented, though the groups showed no difference in activation or CD3 levels. PCR might favor shorter templates, but patient and control samples were amplified and corrected together, so any skew would affect both groups equally.

V lost 7 bases and J lost 9 bases, and the count of bases not matched to a germline gene is 7. Sequences SGHTA (CDR1) and FQGNSA (CDR2) are obtained from the germline V gene. The CDR3 has 14 amino acids, counting the end cysteine and phenylalanine. Of the read, only the CDR3 DNA is kept; its 42 bases are in frame from base 1. Sequenced input: naive CD4+ T cells from blood. In light of the paper, this sample's cell subset or site label describes: true naive CD4+ T cells. The receptor chain draws on TRBV7-2 and TRBJ1-6; 9 junctional bases match TRBD1. This clonotype was obtained from a man aged 30 to 45 with type 1 diabetes. The CDR3 protein: CASTPGQGGSPLHF. The nucleotide sequence reads as follows: TGTGCCAGCACCCCGGGACAGGGAGGTTCACCCCTCCACTTT.